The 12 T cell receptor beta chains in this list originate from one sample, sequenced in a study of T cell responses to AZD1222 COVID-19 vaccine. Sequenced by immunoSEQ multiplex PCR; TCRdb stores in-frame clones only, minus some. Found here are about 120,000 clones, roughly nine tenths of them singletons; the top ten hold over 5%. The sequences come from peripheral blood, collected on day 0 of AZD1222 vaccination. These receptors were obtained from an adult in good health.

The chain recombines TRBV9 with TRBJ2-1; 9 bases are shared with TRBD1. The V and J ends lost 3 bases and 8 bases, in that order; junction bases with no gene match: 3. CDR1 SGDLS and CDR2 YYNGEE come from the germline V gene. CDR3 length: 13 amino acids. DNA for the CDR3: TGTGCCAGCAGCGCCGGGACAGGGTATGAGCAGTTCTTC. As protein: CASSAGTGYEQFF. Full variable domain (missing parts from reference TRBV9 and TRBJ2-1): DSGVTQTPKHLITATGQRVTLRCSPRSGDLSVYWYQQSLDQGLQFLIQYYNGEERAKGNILERFSAQQFPDLHSELNLSSLELGDSALYFCASSAGTGYEQFFGPGTRLTVL.

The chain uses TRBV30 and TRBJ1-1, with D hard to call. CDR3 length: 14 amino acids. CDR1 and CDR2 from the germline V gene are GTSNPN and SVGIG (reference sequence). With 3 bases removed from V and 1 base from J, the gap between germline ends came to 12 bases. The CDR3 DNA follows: TGTGCCTGGAGCAGTGGGTTCAAGAACACTGAAGCTTTCTTT. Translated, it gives CAWSSGFKNTEAFF.

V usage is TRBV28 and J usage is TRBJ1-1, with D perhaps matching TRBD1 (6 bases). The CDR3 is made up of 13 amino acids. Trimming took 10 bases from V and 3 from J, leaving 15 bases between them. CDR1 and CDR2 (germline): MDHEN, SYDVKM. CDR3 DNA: TGTGCCACACAGATTACAGGGTACACTGAAGCTTTCTTT. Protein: CATQITGYTEAFF.

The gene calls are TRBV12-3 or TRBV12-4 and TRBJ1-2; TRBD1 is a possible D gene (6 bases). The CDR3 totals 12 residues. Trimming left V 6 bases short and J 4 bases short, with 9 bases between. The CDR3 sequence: CASSQGTYGYTF. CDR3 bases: TGTGCCAGCAGCCAGGGGACCTATGGCTACACCTTC.

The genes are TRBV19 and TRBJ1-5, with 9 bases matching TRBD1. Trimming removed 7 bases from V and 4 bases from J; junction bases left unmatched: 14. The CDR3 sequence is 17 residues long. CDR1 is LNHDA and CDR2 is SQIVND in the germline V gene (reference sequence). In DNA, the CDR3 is TGTGCCAGTACCGGGACAGGGATTTTCGGGGGAAATCAGCCCCAGCATTTT. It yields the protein CASTGTGIFGGNQPQHF.

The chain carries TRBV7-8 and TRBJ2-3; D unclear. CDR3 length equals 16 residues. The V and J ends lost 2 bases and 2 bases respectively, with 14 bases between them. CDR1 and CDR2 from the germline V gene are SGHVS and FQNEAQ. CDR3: CASSLSSRGPTDTQYF. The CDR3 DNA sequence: TGTGCCAGCAGCTTATCTTCTCGTGGACCCACAGATACGCAGTATTTT.

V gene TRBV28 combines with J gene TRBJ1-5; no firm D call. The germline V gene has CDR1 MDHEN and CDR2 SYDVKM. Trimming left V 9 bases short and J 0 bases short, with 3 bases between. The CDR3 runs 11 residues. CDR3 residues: CASTSNQPQHF. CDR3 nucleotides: TGTGCCAGTACTAGCAATCAGCCCCAGCATTTT.

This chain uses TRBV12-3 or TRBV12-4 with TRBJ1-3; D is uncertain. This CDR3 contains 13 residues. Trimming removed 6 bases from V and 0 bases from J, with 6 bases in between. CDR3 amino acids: CASRINSGNTIYF. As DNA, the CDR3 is TGTGCCAGCAGGATCAACTCTGGAAACACCATATATTTT.

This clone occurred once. CDR3 sequence: CASSYWTGGPLGGYTF. The CDR3 bases are TGTGCCAGCAGTTACTGGACAGGGGGACCTCTCGGTGGCTACACCTTC. The chain has TRBV6-5 and TRBJ1-2, with TRBD1 matching over 10 bases. J gave up 7 bases and V 1 base, and 9 bases lay outside the gene matches. Germline V gene lookup returns CDR1 MNHEY and CDR2 SVGAGI. The CDR3 consists of 16 residues.

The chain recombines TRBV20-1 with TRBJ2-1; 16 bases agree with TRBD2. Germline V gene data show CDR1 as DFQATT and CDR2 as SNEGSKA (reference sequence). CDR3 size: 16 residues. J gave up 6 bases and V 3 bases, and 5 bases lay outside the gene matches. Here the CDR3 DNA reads TGCAGTGCTAGTAAGGGGACTAGCGGGAGGGTCAATGAGCAGTTCTTC. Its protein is CSASKGTSGRVNEQFF.

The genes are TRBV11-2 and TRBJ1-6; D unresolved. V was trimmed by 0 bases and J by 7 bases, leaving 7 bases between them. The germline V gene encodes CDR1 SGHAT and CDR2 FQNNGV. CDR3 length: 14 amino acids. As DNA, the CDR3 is TGTGCCAGCAGCTTAGATGATCGGAATTCACCCCTCCACTTT. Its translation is CASSLDDRNSPLHF.

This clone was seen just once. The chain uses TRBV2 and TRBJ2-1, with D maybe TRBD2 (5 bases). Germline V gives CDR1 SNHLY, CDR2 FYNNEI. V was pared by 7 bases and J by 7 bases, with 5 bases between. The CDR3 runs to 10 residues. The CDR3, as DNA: TGTGCCAGCACGGGGAATGAGCAGTTCTTC. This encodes CASTGNEQFF.